These T cell receptor beta chains were read from a single sample in a study of cytomegalovirus exposure and HLA in healthy donors. The assay was immunoSEQ multiplex PCR, and TCRdb's table has in-frame clones only and misses some. The sample holds tens of thousands of clones, about three quarters seen once. What was sequenced was PBMCs. The origin of the receptors is a man aged 25 to 45 in good health and CMV-seropositive. CDR3s include the opening cysteine and the closing phenylalanine or tryptophan. Each record gives: CDR3 length, clone size, V gene, D gene, J gene, CDR3 protein, CDR3 DNA. D genes are given only for firm matches. Clone size appears in some rows only: once, few, many, or a class for an expanded clone.

cdr3_length: 14
clone_size: .
v_call: TRBV11-1
d_call: TRBD2
j_call: TRBJ2-7
cdr3_aa: CASSWTSGGNEQYF
cdr3_nt: TGTGCCAGCAGCTGGACTAGCGGGGGCAACGAGCAGTACTTC

cdr3_length: 15
clone_size: .
v_call: TRBV19
d_call: .
j_call: TRBJ2-1
cdr3_aa: CASTSQQGGINEQFF
cdr3_nt: TGTGCCAGTACCTCACAGCAGGGGGGTATCAATGAGCAGTTCTTC

cdr3_length: 14
clone_size: .
v_call: TRBV6-1
d_call: .
j_call: TRBJ2-7
cdr3_aa: CASSEASRGGEQYF
cdr3_nt: TGTGCCAGCAGTGAAGCGTCTCGGGGTGGCGAGCAGTACTTC

cdr3_length: 15
clone_size: few
v_call: TRBV7-3
d_call: .
j_call: TRBJ2-1
cdr3_aa: CASSPQVSWGNEQFF
cdr3_nt: TGTGCCAGCAGCCCACAGGTATCCTGGGGCAATGAGCAGTTCTTC

cdr3_length: 12
clone_size: once
v_call: TRBV28
d_call: .
j_call: TRBJ1-2
cdr3_aa: CASSTGNYGYTF
cdr3_nt: TGTGCCAGCAGTACGGGTAACTATGGCTACACCTTC

cdr3_length: 16
clone_size: once
v_call: TRBV2
d_call: TRBD1
j_call: TRBJ1-6
cdr3_aa: CASNPDRGPYNSPLHF
cdr3_nt: TGTGCCAGCAACCCGGACAGGGGGCCCTATAATTCACCCCTCCACTTT

cdr3_length: 14
clone_size: few
v_call: TRBV25-1
d_call: .
j_call: TRBJ1-5
cdr3_aa: CASSEGRSNQPQHF
cdr3_nt: TGTGCCAGCAGTGAAGGGCGTAGCAATCAGCCCCAGCATTTT

cdr3_length: 16
clone_size: .
v_call: TRBV27
d_call: TRBD2
j_call: TRBJ2-7
cdr3_aa: CASSLGLRGAPKEQYF
cdr3_nt: TGTGCCAGCAGTTTAGGCCTGCGGGGGGCACCTAAGGAGCAGTACTTC

cdr3_length: 13
clone_size: .
v_call: TRBV2
d_call: TRBD1
j_call: TRBJ2-1
cdr3_aa: CASKQGAYNEQFF
cdr3_nt: TGTGCCAGCAAACAGGGGGCCTACAATGAGCAGTTCTTC

cdr3_length: 16
clone_size: .
v_call: TRBV19
d_call: .
j_call: TRBJ2-2
cdr3_aa: CASSIFGGGGTGELFF
cdr3_nt: TGTGCCAGTAGTATATTCGGGGGAGGTGGCACCGGGGAGCTGTTTTTT

cdr3_length: 18
clone_size: .
v_call: TRBV27
d_call: .
j_call: TRBJ2-5
cdr3_aa: CASSRAERGGISSVTQYF
cdr3_nt: TGTGCCAGCAGTAGGGCAGAGAGAGGGGGAATATCGAGCGTGACCCAGTACTTC

cdr3_length: 14
clone_size: .
v_call: TRBV9
d_call: TRBD1
j_call: TRBJ1-2
cdr3_aa: CASSAGGRNYGYTF
cdr3_nt: TGTGCCAGCAGCGCAGGGGGCAGGAACTATGGCTACACCTTC

cdr3_length: 14
clone_size: .
v_call: TRBV7-9
d_call: TRBD1
j_call: TRBJ1-6
cdr3_aa: CASSPGQGHSPLHF
cdr3_nt: TGTGCCAGCAGCCCCGGACAGGGGCATTCACCCCTCCACTTT

cdr3_length: 17
clone_size: .
v_call: TRBV15
d_call: .
j_call: TRBJ1-1
cdr3_aa: CATSRAIGGQGGTEAFF
cdr3_nt: TGTGCCACCAGCAGAGCGATTGGTGGTCAGGGTGGTACTGAAGCTTTCTTT

cdr3_length: 15
clone_size: few
v_call: TRBV10-3
d_call: TRBD2
j_call: TRBJ2-5
cdr3_aa: CAISDLAGGGETQYF
cdr3_nt: TGTGCCATCAGTGACCTAGCGGGGGGAGGAGAGACCCAGTACTTC

cdr3_length: 16
clone_size: .
v_call: TRBV9
d_call: .
j_call: TRBJ1-6
cdr3_aa: CASSATGSSYNSPLHF
cdr3_nt: TGTGCCAGCAGCGCAACAGGGAGCTCCTATAATTCACCCCTCCACTTT

cdr3_length: 14
clone_size: .
v_call: TRBV19
d_call: TRBD1
j_call: TRBJ1-1
cdr3_aa: CASSTGGMNTEAFF
cdr3_nt: TGTGCCAGTAGTACAGGGGGGATGAACACTGAAGCTTTCTTT

cdr3_length: 14
clone_size: .
v_call: TRBV6-5
d_call: .
j_call: TRBJ1-5
cdr3_aa: CASSYRETNQPQHF
cdr3_nt: TGTGCCAGCAGTTATCGGGAAACTAATCAGCCCCAGCATTTT

cdr3_length: 13
clone_size: once
v_call: TRBV30
d_call: TRBD1
j_call: TRBJ1-2
cdr3_aa: CAWSAGQTYGYTF
cdr3_nt: TGTGCCTGGAGTGCGGGACAGACCTATGGCTACACCTTC

cdr3_length: 13
clone_size: few
v_call: TRBV19
d_call: TRBD1
j_call: TRBJ1-4
cdr3_aa: CAKRTGWSEKLFF
cdr3_nt: TGTGCCAAGAGGACAGGGTGGAGTGAAAAACTGTTTTTT

cdr3_length: 13
clone_size: .
v_call: TRBV2
d_call: .
j_call: TRBJ2-5
cdr3_aa: CASSETVQETQYF
cdr3_nt: TGTGCCAGCAGTGAAACAGTCCAAGAGACCCAGTACTTC

cdr3_length: 15
clone_size: .
v_call: TRBV6-6
d_call: TRBD1
j_call: TRBJ1-2
cdr3_aa: CASIEGARTRRGYTF
cdr3_nt: TGTGCCAGCATAGAGGGGGCGCGGACTCGCCGGGGCTACACCTTC

cdr3_length: 13
clone_size: .
v_call: TRBV7-3
d_call: TRBD1
j_call: TRBJ2-7
cdr3_aa: CASSRDRNYEQYF
cdr3_nt: TGTGCCAGCAGCAGGGACAGAAACTACGAGCAGTACTTC

cdr3_length: 14
clone_size: .
v_call: TRBV2
d_call: TRBD1
j_call: TRBJ1-3
cdr3_aa: CAGGSGTAGNTIYF
cdr3_nt: TGTGCCGGGGGGTCAGGGACAGCTGGAAACACCATATATTTT

cdr3_length: 15
clone_size: .
v_call: TRBV30
d_call: .
j_call: TRBJ2-1
cdr3_aa: CAWDNTGHSYNEQFF
cdr3_nt: TGTGCCTGGGATAACACAGGGCACTCCTACAATGAGCAGTTCTTC

cdr3_length: 13
clone_size: .
v_call: TRBV7-2
d_call: TRBD1
j_call: TRBJ2-7
cdr3_aa: CASSLRDSHEQYF
cdr3_nt: TGTGCCAGCAGCCTGAGGGACAGCCACGAGCAGTACTTC

cdr3_length: 14
clone_size: few
v_call: TRBV7-9
d_call: TRBD1
j_call: TRBJ2-7
cdr3_aa: CASSFRDRGHEQYF
cdr3_nt: TGTGCCAGCAGCTTCCGGGACAGGGGCCACGAGCAGTACTTC

cdr3_length: 16
clone_size: .
v_call: TRBV4-2
d_call: .
j_call: TRBJ2-1
cdr3_aa: CASSQDRTGSYNEQFF
cdr3_nt: TGTGCCAGCAGCCAAGACCGGACTGGCTCCTACAATGAGCAGTTCTTC

cdr3_length: 18
clone_size: once
v_call: TRBV4-1
d_call: .
j_call: TRBJ2-3
cdr3_aa: CASSQTAGGTVSTDTQYF
cdr3_nt: TGCGCCAGCAGCCAAACGGCGGGCGGGACAGTGTCCACAGATACGCAGTATTTT

cdr3_length: 14
clone_size: .
v_call: TRBV6-5
d_call: TRBD1
j_call: TRBJ1-6
cdr3_aa: CASRSTGGGSPLHF
cdr3_nt: TGTGCCAGCAGATCAACAGGGGGCGGTTCACCCCTCCACTTT

cdr3_length: 16
clone_size: .
v_call: TRBV2
d_call: .
j_call: TRBJ2-2
cdr3_aa: CASSSVERLNTGELFF
cdr3_nt: TGTGCCAGCAGTAGTGTAGAAAGATTAAACACCGGGGAGCTGTTTTTT

cdr3_length: 17
clone_size: once
v_call: TRBV28
d_call: TRBD2
j_call: TRBJ2-2
cdr3_aa: CASSSERLAGLAGELFF
cdr3_nt: TGTGCCAGCAGTTCCGAGAGGCTAGCGGGGTTAGCCGGGGAGCTGTTTTTT

cdr3_length: 15
clone_size: .
v_call: TRBV6-5
d_call: .
j_call: TRBJ1-4
cdr3_aa: CASRSAGEVNEKLFF
cdr3_nt: TGTGCCAGCAGATCCGCGGGGGAGGTTAATGAAAAACTGTTTTTT

cdr3_length: 15
clone_size: .
v_call: TRBV5-1
d_call: TRBD1
j_call: TRBJ1-1
cdr3_aa: CASSHSGTGKTEAFF
cdr3_nt: TGCGCCAGCAGCCACTCCGGGACAGGGAAAACTGAAGCTTTCTTT

cdr3_length: 14
clone_size: .
v_call: TRBV19
d_call: .
j_call: TRBJ2-2
cdr3_aa: CASSIVADTGELFF
cdr3_nt: TGTGCCAGTAGTATAGTGGCCGACACCGGGGAGCTGTTTTTT

cdr3_length: 13
clone_size: .
v_call: TRBV6-6
d_call: TRBD1
j_call: TRBJ2-3
cdr3_aa: CASRGTGADTQYF
cdr3_nt: TGTGCCAGCAGGGGGACAGGGGCAGATACGCAGTATTTT

cdr3_length: 15
clone_size: .
v_call: TRBV5-1
d_call: .
j_call: TRBJ2-2
cdr3_aa: CASSLTGRGTGELFF
cdr3_nt: TGCGCCAGCAGCTTGACAGGGAGGGGTACCGGGGAGCTGTTTTTT

cdr3_length: 18
clone_size: few
v_call: TRBV15
d_call: .
j_call: TRBJ1-4
cdr3_aa: CATSRDPGPFATNEKLFF
cdr3_nt: TGTGCCACCAGCAGAGATCCGGGTCCCTTTGCAACTAATGAAAAACTGTTTTTT

cdr3_length: 14
clone_size: .
v_call: TRBV5-1
d_call: .
j_call: TRBJ2-7
cdr3_aa: CASSLVPGAYEQYF
cdr3_nt: TGCGCCAGCAGCTTGGTCCCAGGGGCCTACGAGCAGTACTTC

cdr3_length: 15
clone_size: .
v_call: TRBV2
d_call: TRBD1
j_call: TRBJ2-7
cdr3_aa: CASRDRGTGPYEQYF
cdr3_nt: TGTGCCAGCAGGGACCGAGGGACAGGACCCTACGAGCAGTACTTC

cdr3_length: 14
clone_size: few
v_call: TRBV7-9
d_call: TRBD2
j_call: TRBJ2-2
cdr3_aa: CSSSLGLDTGELFF
cdr3_nt: TGTTCCAGCAGCTTAGGACTAGACACCGGGGAGCTGTTTTTT

cdr3_length: 14
clone_size: .
v_call: TRBV5-1
d_call: TRBD1
j_call: TRBJ2-5
cdr3_aa: CASSPRTGGETQYF
cdr3_nt: TGCGCCAGCAGCCCAAGGACAGGTGGCGAGACCCAGTACTTC

cdr3_length: 11
clone_size: .
v_call: TRBV7-9
d_call: .
j_call: TRBJ1-1
cdr3_aa: CATQGNTEAFF
cdr3_nt: TGTGCCACGCAGGGGAACACTGAAGCTTTCTTT

cdr3_length: 11
clone_size: .
v_call: TRBV28
d_call: .
j_call: TRBJ1-4
cdr3_aa: CASQGYEKLFF
cdr3_nt: TGTGCCAGCCAGGGGTATGAAAAACTGTTTTTT

cdr3_length: 17
clone_size: .
v_call: TRBV7-3
d_call: TRBD1
j_call: TRBJ2-5
cdr3_aa: CASSLTLTGTGSETQYF
cdr3_nt: TGTGCCAGCAGCTTAACGTTAACTGGGACAGGGTCAGAGACCCAGTACTTC

cdr3_length: 15
clone_size: .
v_call: TRBV7-9
d_call: TRBD1
j_call: TRBJ1-2
cdr3_aa: CASSLVTGTDYGYTF
cdr3_nt: TGTGCCAGCAGCTTAGTCACCGGGACAGATTATGGCTACACCTTC

cdr3_length: 16
clone_size: .
v_call: TRBV6-5
d_call: .
j_call: TRBJ1-6
cdr3_aa: CASSYLGQVYNSPLHF
cdr3_nt: TGTGCCAGCAGTTACCTCGGACAAGTCTATAATTCACCCCTCCACTTT

cdr3_length: 13
clone_size: .
v_call: TRBV5-4
d_call: .
j_call: TRBJ2-1
cdr3_aa: CASSSDRSHEQFF
cdr3_nt: TGTGCCAGCAGCTCTGACAGGTCACATGAGCAGTTCTTC

cdr3_length: 16
clone_size: once
v_call: TRBV5-1
d_call: .
j_call: TRBJ2-1
cdr3_aa: CASSGSSAGRDNEQFF
cdr3_nt: TGCGCCAGCAGCGGATCGTCGGCGGGCCGGGACAATGAGCAGTTCTTC

cdr3_length: 16
clone_size: .
v_call: TRBV5-8
d_call: .
j_call: TRBJ2-3
cdr3_aa: CASSSGDRSLTDTQYF
cdr3_nt: TGTGCCAGCAGCTCCGGAGACAGGAGTTTGACAGATACGCAGTATTTT

cdr3_length: 10
clone_size: .
v_call: TRBV6-6
d_call: .
j_call: TRBJ2-1
cdr3_aa: CASIGNEQFF
cdr3_nt: TGTGCCAGCATCGGGAATGAGCAGTTCTTC

cdr3_length: 14
clone_size: .
v_call: TRBV30
d_call: TRBD1
j_call: TRBJ1-3
cdr3_aa: CAWSPGGSGNTIYF
cdr3_nt: TGTGCCTGGAGTCCAGGGGGCTCTGGAAACACCATATATTTT

cdr3_length: 17
clone_size: .
v_call: TRBV25-1
d_call: TRBD1
j_call: TRBJ1-1
cdr3_aa: CASSAGTAPSMNTEAFF
cdr3_nt: TGTGCCAGCTCCGCGGGGACAGCCCCATCGATGAACACTGAAGCTTTCTTT